The 18 T cell receptor beta chains in this list originate from one sample, sequenced in a study of shared clonotypes between healthy human individuals. Libraries were prepared by immunoSEQ multiplex PCR; TCRdb keeps only in-frame clonotypes and omits some of them. The sample lists 450,000 to 500,000 clones; 79% were seen once. The sequenced sample consisted of PBMCs. The receptors originated from a woman aged 40 to 50 in good health. Some clones in this sample may be carry-over from other donors' samples.

In the case of this clone: A far larger clone is only one base removed, so a read error is likely. Other DNA sequences within the sample encode an identical CDR3. This sequence joins TRBV30 and TRBJ1-2, with 8 bases matching TRBD1. This CDR3 region has 14 residues. The trim removed 3 bases at V and 1 base at J, leaving 4 bases unmatched. Germline V gene lookup returns CDR1 GTSNPN and CDR2 SVGIG (reference sequence). The CDR3 DNA sequence: TGTGCCTGGAGGCGGGACAGGAGTAACTATGGCTACACCTTC. Its translation: CAWRRDRSNYGYTF.

J is TRBJ2-7 and V is TRBV7-2; possible D gene TRBD2, 5 bases. The V end was cut by 4 bases, the J end by 8 bases, with 21 bases between. The germline V gene has CDR1 SGHTA and CDR2 FQGNSA. The CDR3 runs 15 residues. The DNA of the CDR3 is TGTGCCAGCAGCTCCCTTATTTGGGAGCTAGGACAGCAGTACTTC. Its protein product is CASSSLIWELGQQYF.

This chain joins TRBV19 and TRBJ2-3, with 9 nucleotides matching TRBD1. J gave up 2 bases and V 4 bases, and 7 bases lay outside the gene matches. CDR3 length: 16 residues. The germline V gene has CDR1 LNHDA and CDR2 SQIVND (reference sequence). CDR3: CASSTTGTGYTDTQYF. The CDR3 DNA follows: TGTGCCAGTAGTACCACCGGGACAGGGTACACAGATACGCAGTATTTT.

The chain carries TRBV10-3 and TRBJ1-3, with TRBD1 as a possible D gene (5 bases). Germline CDR1 ENHRY, CDR2 SYGVKD. The germline V and J ends were trimmed by 4 bases and 0 bases, with 10 bases remaining between them. The CDR3 loop spans 15 amino acids. CDR3 in DNA: TGTGCCATCAGTGCCACAGGTAGCTCTGGAAACACCATATATTTT. Translated: CAISATGSSGNTIYF.

The rearrangement joins TRBV2 to TRBJ2-3, with 8 bases lining up with TRBD2. With 8 bases clipped from V and 2 bases from J, the junction kept 15 bases outside the gene matches. CDR3 length: 17 residues. CDR1 SNHLY and CDR2 FYNNEI come from the germline V gene. The CDR3, as DNA: TGTGCCAGCGGAGTGCCGGGAGGGCCGGCTTACACAGATACGCAGTATTTT. Amino acids: CASGVPGGPAYTDTQYF.

This chain connects TRBV28 to TRBJ2-5, with a possible D match to TRBD2 (6 bases). Trimming took off 4 bases at V and 3 bases at J, with 18 bases between the two ends. CDR3 length: 16 amino acids. Germline-derived CDR1 and CDR2 are MDHEN and SYDVKM. The CDR3 protein is CASSSARQGLKETQYF. The CDR3 nucleotides are TGTGCCAGCAGTTCCGCCCGGCAGGGACTGAAAGAGACCCAGTACTTC. The full variable domain, its missing parts supplied by reference TRBV28 and TRBJ2-5, is DVKVTQSSRYLVKRTGEKVFLECVQDMDHENMFWYRQDPGLGLRLIYFSYDVKMKEKGDIPEGYSVSREKKERFSLILESASTNQTSMYLCASSSARQGLKETQYFGPGTRLLVL.

The J gene is TRBJ2-7, the V gene TRBV18; 7 bases match TRBD2. CDR3 size: 15 residues. CDR1 is KGHSH and CDR2 is LQKENI in the germline V gene. V lost 3 bases to trimming and J lost 2 bases; unmatched junction nucleotides: 7. Written as DNA, the CDR3 is TGTGCCAGCTCACCGGATCTAGCGGCTACCTACGAGCAGTACTTC. Amino acids: CASSPDLAATYEQYF.

The genes are TRBV5-4 and TRBJ2-7, with 11 nucleotides matching TRBD2. The trim removed 5 bases at V and 4 bases at J, leaving 5 bases unmatched. Germline V lookup: CDR1 SGHNT, CDR2 YYREEE (reference sequence). This CDR3 comprises 14 residues. CDR3 protein: CASRDTSGSYEQYF. The CDR3 nucleotides read TGTGCCAGCAGAGACACTAGCGGGAGTTACGAGCAGTACTTC. The full variable domain, in which reference TRBV5-4 and TRBJ2-7 provide the parts outside the CDR3, is ETGVTQSPTHLIKTRGQQVTLRCSSQSGHNTVSWYQQALGQGPQFIFQYYREEENGRGNFPPRFSGLQFPNYSSELNVNALELDDSALYLCASRDTSGSYEQYFGPGTRLTVT.

The genes are TRBV5-1 and TRBJ2-1, with 7 bases that match TRBD1. The trim removed 3 bases at V and 4 bases at J, leaving 13 bases unmatched. This CDR3 comprises 17 residues. The germline V gene encodes CDR1 SGHRS and CDR2 YFSETQ. This CDR3 is CASSYREGGGPYNEQFF. CDR3 coding DNA: TGCGCCAGCAGCTACCGGGAAGGGGGCGGGCCATACAATGAGCAGTTCTTC. Drawing the rest from reference TRBV5-1 and TRBJ2-1, the complete variable domain is KAGVTQTPRYLIKTRGQQVTLSCSPISGHRSVSWYQQTPGQGLQFLFEYFSETQRNKGNFPGRFSGRQFSNSRSEMNVSTLELGDSALYLCASSYREGGGPYNEQFFGPGTRLTVL.

This clone was detected only once. The sample contains more than one DNA sequence encoding this CDR3. The chain is built from TRBV10-3 and TRBJ1-5; D is unclear. Trimming stripped 6 bases from V and 2 bases from J, with 8 bases between. The CDR3 extends over 13 amino acids. Germline CDR1 ENHRY, CDR2 SYGVKD. Here the CDR3 DNA reads TGTGCCATCAGCGGGGAACGCAATCAGCCCCAGCATTTT. Protein product: CAISGERNQPQHF.

V gene TRBV5-6 combines with J gene TRBJ2-1, with 7 bases fitting TRBD2. J lost 4 bases, V lost 0 bases, and 4 bases had no gene match. Germline V gene data show CDR1 as SGHDT and CDR2 as YYEEEE. The CDR3 runs 15 residues. CDR3 in amino acids: CASSLGGRRYNEQFF. The CDR3 DNA is TGTGCCAGCAGCTTGGGCGGGAGAAGGTACAATGAGCAGTTCTTC.

The gene calls are TRBV18 and TRBJ1-1; tentatively, D is TRBD1 (5 bases). Per germline, CDR1 KGHSH and CDR2 LQKENI. The CDR3 totals 15 residues. V was pared by 1 base and J by 0 bases, with 9 bases between. CDR3 region: CASSPRGGMNTEAFF. The CDR3 bases are TGTGCCAGCTCACCACGGGGGGGGATGAACACTGAAGCTTTCTTT.

The chain employs TRBV18 and TRBJ2-1, with 7 bases fitting TRBD2. Germline trimming cut 3 bases from V and 9 bases from J; bases unmatched to any gene: 8. CDR3 size: 14 residues. Germline lookup yields CDR1 KGHSH and CDR2 LQKENI. CDR3 in amino acids: CASSPDRGGGEQFF. In nucleotides, the CDR3 is TGTGCCAGCTCACCCGACCGTGGGGGGGGTGAGCAGTTCTTC.

The CDR3 nucleotides are TGTGCCAGCAGCGCCGTAGATACGCAGTATTTT. Encoded protein: CASSAVDTQYF. The chain has TRBV2 and TRBJ2-3; D remains unclear. There are 11 residues in the CDR3. The V gene's germline CDR1 is SNHLY and CDR2 FYNNEI. The V gene lost 6 bases and the J gene lost 5 bases, with 6 bases spanning the gap.

The rearrangement links TRBV12-2 to TRBJ2-1; TRBD2 reflects the table's D call only, with no check against the DNA. TRBV12-2 is tagged as a pseudogene. The CDR3 sequence is 14 residues long. The CDR3 region is CASRLGTSGRVLFF. For the CDR3, the DNA is TGTGCAAGTCGCTTAGGGACTAGCGGGAGGGTGCTGTTCTTC.

This clone has only one observation. This chain links TRBV7-9 with TRBJ1-2; D unresolved. CDR3 length: 14 residues. Germline values: CDR1 SEHNR, CDR2 FQNEAQ (reference sequence). The V gene lost 4 bases and the J gene lost 6 bases, with 15 bases spanning the gap. The CDR3 is CASSSRRAEDGYTF. Written as DNA, the CDR3 is TGTGCCAGCAGCTCGAGGAGGGCAGAGGATGGCTACACCTTC. Filled out from reference TRBV7-9 and TRBJ1-2, the complete variable domain reads DTGVSQNPRHKITKRGQNVTFRCDPISEHNRLYWYRQTLGQGPEFLTYFQNEAQLEKSRLLSDRFSAERPKGSFSTLEIQRTEQGDSAMYLCASSSRRAEDGYTFGSGTRLTVV.

The rearrangement joins TRBV7-8 to TRBJ2-7; 11 bases match TRBD2. Germline values: CDR1 SGHVS, CDR2 FQNEAQ. Trimming cost V 3 bases and J 4 bases; bases outside gene matches: 8. The CDR3 extends over 16 amino acids. This chain's CDR3 is CASSLRETSGMYEQYF. The CDR3 nucleotides are TGTGCCAGCAGCTTGCGCGAGACTAGCGGGATGTACGAGCAGTACTTC.

This clone was counted between two and nine times. The V gene is TRBV19, the J gene TRBJ2-2, with 11 nucleotides matching TRBD1. Losses at the gene ends were 7 bases for V and 3 bases for J; bases not matched to a gene: 4. The CDR3 covers 15 residues. Germline V lookup: CDR1 LNHDA, CDR2 SQIVND (reference sequence). CDR3 in DNA: TGTGCCAGTAAGGACAGGGGGCTTTACACCGGGGAGCTGTTTTTT. Residues: CASKDRGLYTGELFF. Complete variable domain (other parts from reference TRBV19 and TRBJ2-2): DGGITQSPKYLFRKEGQNVTLSCEQNLNHDAMYWYRQDPGQGLRLIYYSQIVNDFQKGDIAEGYSVSREKKESFPLTVTSAQKNPTAFYLCASKDRGLYTGELFFGEGSRLTVL.